The 5 T cell receptor beta chains given below trace back to one sample, sequenced in a study of blood T cell repertoires in COVID-19. Clones were read by immunoSEQ multiplex PCR, and TCRdb kept only the in-frame ones, dropping some. The repertoire holds about 80,000 clones, with approximately 80% as singletons. What was sequenced was peripheral blood. The receptors derive from a middle-aged woman with active or convalescent COVID-19.

V is TRBV10-3 and J is TRBJ2-1, with TRBD2 matching 8 bases. CDR3 length: 13 amino acids. The J segment lost 7 bases and the V segment lost 2 bases, leaving 1 base of the junction unmatched. CDR1 and CDR2 (germline): ENHRY, SYGVKD. This chain's CDR3 is CAISEPGGNEQFF. The CDR3 DNA reads TGTGCCATCAGTGAGCCGGGAGGGAATGAGCAGTTCTTC.

The chain carries TRBV4-1 and TRBJ2-5; D is unresolved. CDR3 size: 17 residues. The V gene's germline CDR1 is MGHRA and CDR2 YSYEKL. V was clipped by 0 bases and J by 1 base, with 15 bases between them. This CDR3 is CASSQDDARHLQETQYF. DNA for the CDR3: TGCGCCAGCAGCCAAGACGATGCGCGACACCTCCAAGAGACCCAGTACTTC.

V and J are TRBV27 and TRBJ1-2, with D possibly being TRBD1 (6 bases). The germline V gene encodes CDR1 MNHEY and CDR2 SMNVEV (reference sequence). Deletions cut 1 base from V and 6 bases from J, with 21 bases between. This CDR3 is built from 17 residues. The CDR3: CASSLFGGPGVLHGYTF. In DNA, the CDR3 is TGTGCCAGCAGTTTATTTGGTGGTCCAGGGGTCCTCCATGGCTACACCTTC.

The chain uses TRBV28 and TRBJ1-2, with 9 bases aligning to TRBD1. J gave up 4 bases and V 6 bases, and 3 bases lay outside the gene matches. This CDR3 spans 13 amino acids. Germline CDR1 is MDHEN and CDR2 is SYDVKM. The CDR3 is CASSDRGIYGYTF. DNA for the CDR3: TGTGCCAGCAGCGACAGGGGGATCTATGGCTACACCTTC.

The chain carries TRBV5-1 and TRBJ1-1, with 7 bases lining up with TRBD1. This CDR3 is built from 17 residues. Trimming removed 5 bases from V and 0 bases from J; junction bases left unmatched: 13. Germline V gene sequence: CDR1 SGHRS, CDR2 YFSETQ. DNA of the CDR3: TGCGCCAGCAGACATTCGACAGGGCCTTTTATGAACACTGAAGCTTTCTTT. It is translated as CASRHSTGPFMNTEAFF.